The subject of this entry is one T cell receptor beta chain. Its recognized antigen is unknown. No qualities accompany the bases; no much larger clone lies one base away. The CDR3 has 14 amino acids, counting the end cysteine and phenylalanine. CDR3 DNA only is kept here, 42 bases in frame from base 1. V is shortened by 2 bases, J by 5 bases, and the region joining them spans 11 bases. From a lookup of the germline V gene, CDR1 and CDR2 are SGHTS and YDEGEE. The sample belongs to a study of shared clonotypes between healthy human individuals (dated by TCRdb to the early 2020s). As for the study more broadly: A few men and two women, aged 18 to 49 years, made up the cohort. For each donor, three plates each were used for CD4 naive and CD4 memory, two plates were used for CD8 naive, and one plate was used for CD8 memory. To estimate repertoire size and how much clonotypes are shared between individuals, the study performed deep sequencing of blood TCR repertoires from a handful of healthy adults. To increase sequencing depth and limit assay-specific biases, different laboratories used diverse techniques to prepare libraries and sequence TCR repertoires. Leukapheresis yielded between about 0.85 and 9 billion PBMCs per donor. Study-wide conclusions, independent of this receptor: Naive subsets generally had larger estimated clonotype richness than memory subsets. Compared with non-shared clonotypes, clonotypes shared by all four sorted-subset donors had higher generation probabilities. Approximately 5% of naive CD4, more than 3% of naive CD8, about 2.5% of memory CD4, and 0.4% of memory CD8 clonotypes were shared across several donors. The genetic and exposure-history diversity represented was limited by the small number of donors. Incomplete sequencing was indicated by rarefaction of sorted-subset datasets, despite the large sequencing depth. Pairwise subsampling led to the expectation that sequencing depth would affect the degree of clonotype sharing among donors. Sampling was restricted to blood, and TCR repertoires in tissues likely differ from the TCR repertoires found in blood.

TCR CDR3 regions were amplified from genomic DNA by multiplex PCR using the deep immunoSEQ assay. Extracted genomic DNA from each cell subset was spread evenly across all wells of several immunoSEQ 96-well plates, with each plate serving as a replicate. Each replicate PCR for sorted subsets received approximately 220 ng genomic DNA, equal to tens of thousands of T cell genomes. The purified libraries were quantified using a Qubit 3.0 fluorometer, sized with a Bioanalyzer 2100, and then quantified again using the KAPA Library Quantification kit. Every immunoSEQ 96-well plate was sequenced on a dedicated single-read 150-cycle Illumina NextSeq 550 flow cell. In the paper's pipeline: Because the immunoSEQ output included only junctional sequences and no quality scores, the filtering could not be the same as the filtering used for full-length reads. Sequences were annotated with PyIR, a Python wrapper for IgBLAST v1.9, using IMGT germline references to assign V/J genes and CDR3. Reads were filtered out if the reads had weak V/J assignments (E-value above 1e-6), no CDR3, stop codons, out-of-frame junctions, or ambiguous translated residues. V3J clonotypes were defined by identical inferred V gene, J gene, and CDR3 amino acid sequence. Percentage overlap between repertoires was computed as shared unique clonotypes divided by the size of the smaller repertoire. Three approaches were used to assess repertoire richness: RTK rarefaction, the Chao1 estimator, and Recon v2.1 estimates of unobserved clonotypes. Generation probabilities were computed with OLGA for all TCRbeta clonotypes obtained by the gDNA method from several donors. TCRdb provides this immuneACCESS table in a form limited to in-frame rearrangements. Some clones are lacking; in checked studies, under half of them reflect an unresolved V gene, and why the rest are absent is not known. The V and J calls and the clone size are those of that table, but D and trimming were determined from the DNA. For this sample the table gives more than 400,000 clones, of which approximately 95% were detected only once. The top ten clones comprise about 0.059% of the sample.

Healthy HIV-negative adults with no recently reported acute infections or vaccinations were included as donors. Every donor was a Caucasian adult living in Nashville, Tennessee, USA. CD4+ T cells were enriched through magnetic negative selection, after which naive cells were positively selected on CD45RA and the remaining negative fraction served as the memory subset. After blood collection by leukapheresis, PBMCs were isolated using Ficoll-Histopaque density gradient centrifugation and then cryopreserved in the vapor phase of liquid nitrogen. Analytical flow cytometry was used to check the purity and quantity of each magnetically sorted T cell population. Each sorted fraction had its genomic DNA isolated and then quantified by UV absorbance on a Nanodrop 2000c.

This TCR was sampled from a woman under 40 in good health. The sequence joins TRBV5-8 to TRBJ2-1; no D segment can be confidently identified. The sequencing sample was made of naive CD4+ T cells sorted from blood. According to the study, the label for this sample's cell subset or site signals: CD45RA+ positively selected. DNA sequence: TGTGCCAGCAGCTTACACCGGGCCAACAATGAGCAGTTCTTC. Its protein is CASSLHRANNEQFF.